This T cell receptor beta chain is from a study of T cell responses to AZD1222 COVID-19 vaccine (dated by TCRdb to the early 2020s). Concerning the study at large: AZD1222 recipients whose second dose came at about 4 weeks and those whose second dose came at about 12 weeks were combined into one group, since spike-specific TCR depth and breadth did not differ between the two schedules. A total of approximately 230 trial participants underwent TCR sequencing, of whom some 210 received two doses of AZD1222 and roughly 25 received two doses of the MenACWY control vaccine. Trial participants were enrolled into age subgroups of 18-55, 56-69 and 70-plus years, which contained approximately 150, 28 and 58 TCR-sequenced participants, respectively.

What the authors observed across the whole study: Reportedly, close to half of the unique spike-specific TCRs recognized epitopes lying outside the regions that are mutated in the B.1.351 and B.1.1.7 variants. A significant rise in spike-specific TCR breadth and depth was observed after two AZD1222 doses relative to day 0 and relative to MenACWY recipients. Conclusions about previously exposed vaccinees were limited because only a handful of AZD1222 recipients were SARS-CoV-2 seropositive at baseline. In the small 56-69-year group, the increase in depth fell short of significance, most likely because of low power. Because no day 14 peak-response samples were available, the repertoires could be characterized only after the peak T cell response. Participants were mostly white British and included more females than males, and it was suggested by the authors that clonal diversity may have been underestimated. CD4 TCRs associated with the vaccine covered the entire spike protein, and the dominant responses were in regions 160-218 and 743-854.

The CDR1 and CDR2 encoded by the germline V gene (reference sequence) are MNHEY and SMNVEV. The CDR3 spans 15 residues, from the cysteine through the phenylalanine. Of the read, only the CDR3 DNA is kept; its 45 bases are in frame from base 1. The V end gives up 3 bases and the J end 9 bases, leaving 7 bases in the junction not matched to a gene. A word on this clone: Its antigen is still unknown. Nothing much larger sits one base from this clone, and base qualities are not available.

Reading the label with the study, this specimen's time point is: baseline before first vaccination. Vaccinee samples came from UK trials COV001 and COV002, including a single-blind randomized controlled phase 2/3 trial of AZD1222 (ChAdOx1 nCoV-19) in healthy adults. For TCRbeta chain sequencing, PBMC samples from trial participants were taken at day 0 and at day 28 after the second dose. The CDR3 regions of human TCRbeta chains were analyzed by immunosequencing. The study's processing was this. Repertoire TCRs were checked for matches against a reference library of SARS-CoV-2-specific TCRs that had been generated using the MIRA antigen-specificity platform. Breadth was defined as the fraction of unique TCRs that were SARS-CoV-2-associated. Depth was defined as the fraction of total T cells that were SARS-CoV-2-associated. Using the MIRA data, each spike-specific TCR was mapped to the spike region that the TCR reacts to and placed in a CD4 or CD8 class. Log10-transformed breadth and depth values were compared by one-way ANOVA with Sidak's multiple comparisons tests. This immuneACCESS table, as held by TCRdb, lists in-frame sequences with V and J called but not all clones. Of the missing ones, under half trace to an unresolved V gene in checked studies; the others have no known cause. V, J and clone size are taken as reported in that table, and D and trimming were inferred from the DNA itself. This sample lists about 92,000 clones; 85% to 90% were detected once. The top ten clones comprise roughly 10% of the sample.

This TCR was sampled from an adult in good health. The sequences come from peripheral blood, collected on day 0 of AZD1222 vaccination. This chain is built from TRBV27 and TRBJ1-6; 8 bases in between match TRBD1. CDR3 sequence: CASSFQTGASSPLHF. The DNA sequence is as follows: TGTGCCAGCAGTTTTCAGACAGGGGCGAGTTCACCCCTCCACTTT.